This entry is about one T cell receptor beta chain. Sequenced by immunoSEQ multiplex PCR; TCRdb stores in-frame clones only, minus some. The sample gives 100,000 to 150,000 clones, more than 75% of which show up once; roughly an eighth is in the top ten. This sample was taken from a study of blood T cell repertoires in COVID-19. Study-level information: The origin of the acute and convalescent COVID-19 samples was the United States, Italy and Spain. The cDNA or gDNA used as material had been derived from T cells, B-cell-depleted T cells, or PBMCs.

Patients in Seattle were enrolled during active infection, then followed longitudinally. The TCR was taken from a woman aged 70 to 79 with COVID-19, enrolled during active disease. Sequencing used peripheral blood.

CDR3 sequence: CASSLGTSGEQYF. The CDR3 region has the DNA TGTGCCAGCAGCTTGGGGACTAGCGGCGAGCAGTACTTC. This rearrangement joins TRBV5-4 to TRBJ2-7; TRBD2 matches 10 bases. Per germline, CDR1 SGHNT and CDR2 YYREEE (reference sequence). With V trimmed by 0 bases and J by 6 bases, 0 bases remained unmatched. The CDR3 loop spans 13 amino acids.